The rows below give T cell receptor beta chains drawn from one sample of a study of cytomegalovirus exposure and HLA in healthy donors. Profiling relied on immunoSEQ multiplex PCR, and the TCRdb table lists in-frame clones only, not all of them. This table has approximately 140,000 clones, about 60% appearing once. Specimen: PBMCs. These receptors were collected from a woman aged 60-75 years in good health and CMV-seropositive. The CDR3 runs from the conserved cysteine through the conserved F or W. D genes are given only for firm matches. Clone size is given for some rows only: seen once, a few or many times, or a class if the clone is expanded.

.	TRBV27	TRBJ2-3	TRBD2	CASVGGSTDTQYF	TGTGCGAGCGTCGGGGGGTCCACAGATACGCAGTATTTT
.	TRBV2	TRBJ2-7	TRBD1	CASSEWGSTGGAGEQYF	TGTGCCAGCAGTGAATGGGGATCGACAGGGGGCGCAGGGGAGCAGTACTTC
few	TRBV29-1	TRBJ2-5	TRBD2	CSAQRGGRETQYF	TGCAGCGCCCAACGCGGGGGTAGAGAGACCCAGTACTTC
.	TRBV19	TRBJ1-2	.	CASRSKQNGYTF	TGTGCCAGTAGATCCAAACAGAATGGCTACACCTTC
few	TRBV4-2	TRBJ2-5	TRBD2	CASSQDLLAGAQQETQYF	TGTGCCAGCAGCCAAGATTTGTTGGCGGGAGCGCAACAAGAGACCCAGTACTTC
.	TRBV10-3	TRBJ1-1	.	CAIRGTTGRLNTEAFF	TGTGCCATCAGGGGGACAACAGGGCGACTGAACACTGAAGCTTTCTTT
.	TRBV2	TRBJ1-5	TRBD1	CASSGTGGRQPQHF	TGTGCCAGCAGTGGTACAGGGGGCAGACAGCCCCAGCATTTT
.	TRBV28	TRBJ2-7	TRBD1	CASSSRDRGEEQYF	TGTGCCAGCAGTTCGAGGGACAGGGGTGAAGAGCAGTACTTC
.	TRBV7-8	TRBJ2-1	TRBD2	CASSFPLAGGPTAGFF	TGTGCCAGCAGCTTTCCGCTAGCGGGAGGGCCTACCGCAGGGTTCTTC
.	TRBV15	TRBJ1-5	TRBD1	CATSVHRGRMNQPQHF	TGTGCCACCAGCGTCCACAGGGGCAGGATGAATCAGCCCCAGCATTTT
.	TRBV7-3	TRBJ2-3	TRBD2	CASSPGGGTQYF	TGTGCCAGCAGCCCGGGAGGGGGTACGCAGTATTTT
.	TRBV7-2	TRBJ1-5	TRBD1	CASSWGDRREYQPQHF	TGTGCCAGCAGTTGGGGGGACAGGAGAGAATATCAGCCCCAGCATTTT
.	TRBV4-2	TRBJ2-3	.	CASSSYGTDTQYF	TGTGCCAGCAGCTCTTATGGCACAGATACACAGTATTTT
.	TRBV5-5	TRBJ2-2	TRBD2	CASSPRVAGNTGELFF	TGTGCCAGCAGCCCGAGGGTAGCGGGGAACACCGGGGAGCTGTTTTTT
.	TRBV28	TRBJ2-2	TRBD2	CASFRGAGADTGELFF	TGTGCCAGCTTCCGGGGAGCGGGGGCGGACACCGGGGAGCTGTTTTTT
.	TRBV11-1	TRBJ1-1	TRBD1	CASSPIWTGVEAFF	TGTGCCAGCAGCCCCATTTGGACAGGGGTTGAAGCTTTCTTT
.	TRBV7-9	TRBJ2-6	.	CASSGLRDSGANVLTF	TGTGCCAGCAGCGGGCTCCGGGACTCTGGGGCCAACGTCCTGACTTTC
once	TRBV29-1	TRBJ2-1	.	CSVEDLMAEYNEQFF	TGCAGCGTTGAAGATCTTATGGCGGAGTACAATGAGCAGTTCTTC
.	TRBV15	TRBJ1-5	TRBD1	CATSRLPVGQVHYSNQPQHF	TGTGCCACCAGCAGACTCCCCGTAGGACAGGTGCATTATAGCAATCAGCCCCAGCATTTT
.	TRBV9	TRBJ2-7	TRBD2	CASSPTSGLASYEQYF	TGTGCCAGCAGCCCAACCTCCGGACTAGCCTCATACGAGCAGTACTTC
.	TRBV5-1	TRBJ2-3	TRBD2	CASRVGRAPTDTQYF	TGCGCCAGCAGGGTAGGGAGGGCCCCCACAGATACGCAGTATTTT
few	TRBV9	TRBJ1-1	.	CASSVDSNTEAFF	TGTGCCAGCAGCGTAGATAGCAACACTGAAGCTTTCTTT
.	TRBV28	TRBJ2-5	.	CASRSDTPEETQYF	TGTGCCAGCAGAAGTGACACCCCAGAAGAGACCCAGTACTTC
.	TRBV6-1	TRBJ1-1	TRBD1	CASSDSTGVAEAFF	TGTGCCAGCAGCGACTCGACAGGGGTCGCTGAAGCTTTCTTT
once	TRBV5-1	TRBJ2-3	TRBD1	CASSPRQGSGTDTQYF	TGCGCCAGCAGCCCTAGACAGGGCTCGGGCACAGATACGCAGTATTTT
once	TRBV27	TRBJ2-3	.	CASSRHTDTQYF	TGTGCCAGCAGCCGACACACAGATACGCAGTATTTT
few	TRBV6-5	TRBJ1-4	TRBD1	CASSLATGGIEKLFF	TGTGCCAGCAGTTTGGCCACAGGGGGGATAGAAAAACTGTTTTTT
few	TRBV2	TRBJ2-6	TRBD1	CASRDRAGANVLTF	TGTGCCAGCAGAGACAGGGCTGGGGCCAACGTCCTGACTTTC
.	TRBV7-7	TRBJ2-5	.	CASSSSGDQETQYF	TGTGCCAGCAGCTCCTCAGGGGATCAAGAGACCCAGTACTTC
.	TRBV4-1	TRBJ2-5	TRBD1	CASSQARAGGTETQYF	TGCGCCAGCAGCCAAGCGAGAGCAGGGGGAACGGAGACCCAGTACTTC
few	TRBV7-9	TRBJ2-3	TRBD2	CASSYGAGVLADTQYF	TGTGCCAGCAGCTACGGAGCGGGAGTTCTCGCAGATACGCAGTATTTT
.	TRBV29-1	TRBJ2-5	.	CSVEDLGGQLQETQYF	TGCAGCGTTGAAGATCTGGGGGGACAGCTTCAAGAGACCCAGTACTTC
.	TRBV4-3	TRBJ2-4	TRBD2	CASSLAGGDKNIQYF	TGCGCCAGCAGCCTAGCGGGAGGAGACAAAAACATTCAGTACTTC
.	TRBV25-1	TRBJ2-7	TRBD2	CASSLAGPYEQYF	TGTGCCAGCAGCTTAGCGGGGCCCTACGAGCAGTACTTC
.	TRBV5-1	TRBJ2-1	TRBD2	CASSLGLAGGINEQFF	TGCGCCAGCAGCTTGGGACTAGCGGGAGGAATAAATGAGCAGTTCTTC
.	TRBV5-1	TRBJ2-1	TRBD2	CASSFGLARYNEQFF	TGCGCCAGCAGCTTTGGACTAGCGCGGTACAATGAGCAGTTCTTC
few	TRBV9	TRBJ2-1	TRBD2	CASNPGLADYNEQFF	TGTGCCAGCAACCCTGGACTAGCGGACTACAATGAGCAGTTCTTC
.	TRBV28	TRBJ1-1	.	CASSAEVRTEAFF	TGTGCCAGCAGTGCGGAGGTGAGGACTGAAGCTTTCTTT
few	TRBV28	TRBJ1-5	.	CASSSATGRYNQPQHF	TGTGCCAGCAGCTCGGCCACTGGGCGATACAATCAGCCCCAGCATTTT
.	TRBV21-1	TRBJ2-7	.	CASSKEWREFYEQYF	TGTGCCAGCAGCAAAGAGTGGCGGGAGTTCTACGAGCAGTACTTC
.	TRBV7-3	TRBJ2-3	TRBD2	CASSLTSVEGDTQYF	TGTGCCAGCAGTCTGACTAGCGTCGAGGGGGATACGCAGTATTTT
.	TRBV9	TRBJ1-5	TRBD1	CASSGTGEEGQPQHF	TGTGCCAGCAGCGGCACAGGGGAGGAAGGCCAGCCCCAGCATTTT
.	TRBV4-1	TRBJ2-7	.	CASSQPTGQGYEQYF	TGCGCCAGCAGCCAACCTACAGGGCAGGGTTACGAGCAGTACTTC
once	TRBV6-6	TRBJ1-1	.	CASSYRQGGGDTEAFF	TGTGCCAGCAGTTACCGGCAGGGTGGAGGGGACACTGAAGCTTTCTTT
.	TRBV28	TRBJ1-1	.	CASSPQRGSNTEAFF	TGTGCCAGCAGTCCGCAGAGGGGGTCGAACACTGAAGCTTTCTTT
few	TRBV4-3	TRBJ2-1	.	CASSQATRESEQFF	TGCGCCAGCAGCCAGGCCACCCGGGAGAGTGAGCAGTTCTTC
.	TRBV30	TRBJ1-5	.	CAWSVGGHSNQPQHF	TGTGCCTGGAGTGTCGGGGGGCACAGCAATCAGCCCCAGCATTTT
.	TRBV27	TRBJ1-1	.	CASSLSGTLRNTEAFF	TGTGCCAGCAGTTTATCAGGGACACTACGGAACACTGAAGCTTTCTTT
.	TRBV11-2	TRBJ1-5	.	CASSPGLDQPQHF	TGTGCCAGCAGCCCGGGTCTTGATCAGCCCCAGCATTTT
.	TRBV7-2	TRBJ1-2	.	CASSLAGSGYTF	TGTGCCAGCAGCTTAGCAGGGAGCGGCTACACCTTC
.	TRBV5-1	TRBJ2-1	.	CASSFITGLGNEQFF	TGCGCCAGCAGCTTTATAACAGGCTTGGGCAATGAGCAGTTCTTC
.	TRBV7-9	TRBJ2-2	.	CASSFARTNTGELFF	TGTGCCAGCAGCTTCGCCAGGACGAACACCGGGGAGCTGTTTTTT
few	TRBV9	TRBJ2-1	.	CASSPGGEQFF	TGTGCCAGCAGCCCCGGGGGTGAGCAGTTCTTC
.	TRBV29-1	TRBJ2-3	TRBD2	CSVEDYLAGLTDTQYF	TGCAGCGTTGAAGATTATCTAGCGGGACTCACAGATACGCAGTATTTT
.	TRBV5-1	TRBJ2-2	.	CASNWGDTGELFF	TGCGCCAGCAATTGGGGAGACACCGGGGAGCTGTTTTTT
.	TRBV6-4	TRBJ2-1	TRBD2	CASSLLAGGHNEQFF	TGTGCCAGCAGTCTACTAGCGGGAGGGCACAATGAGCAGTTCTTC
.	TRBV6-5	TRBJ2-7	.	CASRPSRSSYEQYF	TGTGCCAGCAGACCCTCTAGGAGCTCCTACGAGCAGTACTTC